This TCR beta chain is from a study of OX40 agonist ivuxolimab in advanced cancers. Overall study: Prior checkpoint blockade (anti-PD-1, anti-PD-L1 or anti-CTLA-4) was permitted; 40% had it.

Repertoires were generated with immunoSEQ multiplex PCR, while TCRdb's copy carries only in-frame clones and drops some. Of roughly 40,000 clones in the sample, around 80% were seen once. The J segment lost 7 bases and the V segment lost 4 bases, leaving 8 bases of the junction unmatched. This CDR3 spans 15 amino acids. Germline loops: CDR1 MRHNA, CDR2 SNTAGT. The rearrangement joins TRBV6-4 to TRBJ2-1; 9 positions agree with TRBD2. The TCR originated in an adult with an advanced solid tumor such as melanoma, head and neck, liver or kidney cancer. This material consisted of CD4+ or CD8+ T cells sorted from blood, taken in a trial of the OX40 agonist ivuxolimab. The CDR3 coding sequence is TGTGCCAGCAGTGTTGGGTCTAGCGGGGCAAATGAGCAGTTCTTC. This gives the protein CASSVGSSGANEQFF.